This T cell receptor beta chain was captured in a study of CD8+ T cells in alopecia areata. Whole-study findings and limits: Sequences from scalp samples also cover resident alphabeta T cells of normal skin. Patients shared TCRs less clearly than mice did, possibly owing to HLA. Especially in alopecia totalis/universalis, lesional scalp showed greater clonality than normal scalp did.

Germline V gene sequence: CDR1 SGHDN, CDR2 FVKESK. Trimming left V 1 base short and J 8 bases short, with 12 bases between. This CDR3 region has 15 residues. CD4+ and CD8+ T cells were sorted from PBMCs stained for CD3, CD4 and CD8. Reverse transcribed after extraction, RNA yielded cDNA as the sequencing template. Data came from immunoSEQ multiplex PCR; TCRdb stores just in-frame clones and leaves some out. The sample holds 95,000 to 120,000 clones, 59% seen once. About this clone itself: Its antigen is still unknown.

The chain has TRBV14 and TRBJ1-6; perhaps TRBD1 as D (6 bases). This TCR came from a human donor in good health. The sample taken for sequencing was CD8+ T cells sorted from blood. This CDR3 is CASSQANRAYSPLHF. The CDR3 region has the DNA TGTGCCAGCAGCCAAGCAAACAGGGCGTATTCACCCCTCCACTTT.